Detailed here is one TCR beta chain. Antigen specificity is unknown. This specimen comes from a study of cytomegalovirus exposure and HLA in healthy donors. Study outcomes and limitations: The study found most TCR sequences rare, yet found some public TCRs in many donors.

Trimming cost V 4 bases and J 4 bases; bases outside gene matches: 3. The CDR3 contains 14 residues. CDR1 and CDR2 (germline): SGHDT, YYEEEE. Measured with immunoSEQ multiplex PCR; TCRdb has only the in-frame clones, and not every one. The table has about 160,000 clones, 80% to 85% seen once. Sequencing input: PBMCs. The rearrangement joins TRBV5-6 to TRBJ1-2; 11 bases are a match to TRBD1. The TCR sequence derives from a man aged 30-40 years in good health and CMV-seropositive. CDR3 sequence: CASSPGQGGYGYTF. Here the CDR3 DNA reads TGTGCCAGCAGCCCGGGACAGGGGGGCTATGGCTACACCTTC.